Listed below are T cell receptor beta chains from one sample, sequenced in a study of cytomegalovirus exposure and HLA in healthy donors. Sequenced by immunoSEQ multiplex PCR; TCRdb stores in-frame clones only, minus some. The data contain more than 85,000 clones, under 85% of them singletons. Sequencing was done on a sample of PBMCs. These receptors all come from a man aged 40-49 years in good health and CMV-seronegative. The CDR3 runs from the conserved cysteine through the conserved F or W. The D gene is left open where the match is weak. Where a row states a size, it is once, few, many or the class of an expanded clone; other rows omit it.

j_call clone_size v_call d_call cdr3_nt cdr3_aa
TRBJ2-1 . TRBV5-1 . TGCGCCAGCAGCCGGGTTATCGATGAGCAGTTCTTC CASSRVIDEQFF
TRBJ1-2 . TRBV9 . TGTGCCAGCCCAGACAGTAACTATGGCTACACCTTC CASPDSNYGYTF
TRBJ1-5 . TRBV28 . TGTGCCAGCAGTACAGGGAATAGCAATCAGCCCCAGCATTTT CASSTGNSNQPQHF
TRBJ2-6 . TRBV9 TRBD1 TGTGCCAGCAGCGGCACCGGGACAGGGGGAACTGGGGCCAACGTCCTGACTTTC CASSGTGTGGTGANVLTF
TRBJ2-2 once TRBV30 . TGTGCCTGGACCCAAAATAACAAGAACACCGGGGAGCTGTTTTTT CAWTQNNKNTGELFF
TRBJ1-6 . TRBV9 . TGTGCCAGCAGCCAAGGCCGGAGGGATTCACCCCTCCACTTT CASSQGRRDSPLHF
TRBJ2-7 . TRBV18 TRBD1 TGTGCCAGCTCACCACGGAGAGGGGGCCCCTACGAGCAGTACTTC CASSPRRGGPYEQYF
TRBJ2-5 . TRBV14 TRBD2 TGTGCCAGCAGCCCACTAGCGGGGGGGCCACTGGAGACCCAGTACTTC CASSPLAGGPLETQYF
TRBJ2-1 . TRBV9 . TGTGCCAGCAGCGTAGGTAGCACCAATGAGCAGTTCTTC CASSVGSTNEQFF
TRBJ1-2 . TRBV10-3 TRBD1 TGTGCCATCAGCCCGGGACAGCTTAACTATGGCTACACCTTC CAISPGQLNYGYTF
TRBJ2-3 . TRBV10-1 . TGCGCCAGCAGTGATAGCGCCCCCGGAACAGATACGCAGTATTTT CASSDSAPGTDTQYF
TRBJ2-1 . TRBV13 TRBD2 TGTGCCAGCAGCTCCGCCGGGGCGGGGGACAATGAGCAGTTCTTC CASSSAGAGDNEQFF
TRBJ2-4 . TRBV13 TRBD1 TGTGCCAGCAGCCAGGGGGCCGCCAAAAACATTCAGTACTTC CASSQGAAKNIQYF
TRBJ2-7 . TRBV7-8 TRBD2 TGTGCCAGCAGCTTCCAAGCGGGAGTAAGCGAGCAGTACTTC CASSFQAGVSEQYF
TRBJ2-1 . TRBV9 . TGTGCCAGCAGCGAAGGGGCTGGCAATGAGCAGTTCTTC CASSEGAGNEQFF
TRBJ2-7 . TRBV27 TRBD1 TGTGCCACCCATTTCTTACCGGGACAGAGTACCTACGAGCAGTACTTC CATHFLPGQSTYEQYF
TRBJ2-6 few TRBV27 TRBD2 TGTGCCAGCAGTTCAACCCTCTCACCACTAGCGGGAGCAGCCGGGGCCAACGTCCTGACTTTC CASSSTLSPLAGAAGANVLTF
TRBJ2-1 . TRBV7-6 . TGTGCCAGCAGCTTAGCGAGGTACGGTGAGCAGTTCTTC CASSLARYGEQFF
TRBJ2-5 once TRBV6-6 TRBD2 TGTGCCAGCAGTTACTCACTAGCGGGAGTGGAGACCCAGTACTTC CASSYSLAGVETQYF
TRBJ1-1 once TRBV6-1 TRBD1 TGTGCCGCCCGATTGGGACAGGAGAACACTGAAGCTTTCTTT CAARLGQENTEAFF
TRBJ2-7 . TRBV7-9 . TGTTCCAGCAGCTTCCAGGAATTCTACGAGCAGTACTTC CSSSFQEFYEQYF
TRBJ2-1 . TRBV6-4 . TGTGCCAGCAGTGACTCACTAGTCGGTTACAATGAGCAGTTCTTC CASSDSLVGYNEQFF